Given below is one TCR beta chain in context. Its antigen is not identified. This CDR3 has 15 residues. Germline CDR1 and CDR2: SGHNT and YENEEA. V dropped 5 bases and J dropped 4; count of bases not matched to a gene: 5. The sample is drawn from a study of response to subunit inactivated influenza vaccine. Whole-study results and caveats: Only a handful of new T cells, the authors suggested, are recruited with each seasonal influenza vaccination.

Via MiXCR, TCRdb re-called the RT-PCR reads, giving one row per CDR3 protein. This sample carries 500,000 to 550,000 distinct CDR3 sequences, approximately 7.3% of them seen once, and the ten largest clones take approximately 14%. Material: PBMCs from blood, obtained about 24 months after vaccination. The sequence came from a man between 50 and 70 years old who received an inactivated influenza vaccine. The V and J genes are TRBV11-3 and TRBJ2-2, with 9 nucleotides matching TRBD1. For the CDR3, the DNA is TGTGCCAGCAGCCCGCACAGGGGGCGCACCGGGGAGCTGTTTTTT. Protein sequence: CASSPHRGRTGELFF.